The next 32 T cell receptor beta chains were all read from a single sample in a study of technical replicates of blood from a handful of donors. TCRdb's copy holds only in-frame clones and misses some; the assay was immunoSEQ multiplex PCR. The sample gives roughly 90,000 clones, 90% to 97% of which show up once; about 0.39% is in the top ten. The sequenced sample consisted of T cells isolated from PBMCs. Receptor source: a human donor in good health.

The chain has TRBV19 and TRBJ1-4; D uncertain. Trimming removed 8 bases at V and 5 bases at J, with 6 bases between. The CDR3 contains 11 residues. From germline, CDR1 is LNHDA and CDR2 SQIVND (reference sequence). The CDR3 region is CASAENEKLFF. DNA of the CDR3: TGTGCCAGTGCTGAGAATGAAAAACTGTTTTTT.

V and J are TRBV7-2 and TRBJ1-1, with D perhaps TRBD1 (5 bases). The V gene lost 1 base and the J gene lost 1 base, with 7 bases spanning the gap. The CDR3 runs 14 residues. Looked up from germline, CDR1 is SGHTA and CDR2 is FQGNSA. The CDR3 sequence is CASSLGGGNTEAFF. The CDR3 DNA reads TGTGCCAGCAGCTTAGGGGGGGGGAACACTGAAGCTTTCTTT.

The V call is TRBV18, the J call TRBJ2-2; possible D gene TRBD2, 6 bases. The CDR3 consists of 17 residues. Germline V gene lookup returns CDR1 KGHSH and CDR2 LQKENI. V lost 1 base to trimming and J lost 3 bases, with 15 bases between them. CDR3 amino acids: CASSPRVYGGDTGELFF. The CDR3 DNA sequence: TGTGCCAGCTCACCACGTGTTTACGGAGGGGACACCGGGGAGCTGTTTTTT.

V is TRBV5-4 and J is TRBJ2-7; 9 bases are shared with TRBD2. The germline gives CDR1 SGHNT, CDR2 YYREEE (reference sequence). This CDR3 comprises 16 residues. J lost 1 base, V lost 4 bases, and 9 bases had no gene match. The CDR3 loop reads CASSPGEREVSYEQYF. The CDR3 coding sequence is TGTGCCAGCAGCCCAGGTGAGCGGGAGGTATCCTACGAGCAGTACTTC.

The gene calls are TRBV9 and TRBJ1-2, with 7 bases lining up with TRBD1. The CDR3 is 14 residues long. V shed 4 bases and J 2 bases; nucleotides not matched to a gene: 5. CDR1 and CDR2 (germline): SGDLS, YYNGEE. CDR3 nucleotide sequence: TGTGCCAGCAGCCCACAGGGGACAAACTATGGCTACACCTTC. Its translation: CASSPQGTNYGYTF.

The J gene is TRBJ2-7, the V gene TRBV5-1; TRBD2 aligns across 12 bases. With V trimmed by 2 bases and J by 2 bases, 8 bases remained unmatched. CDR3 length: 17 amino acids. Germline loops: CDR1 SGHRS, CDR2 YFSETQ. CDR3 in amino acids: CASSFGIRTSGTYEQYF. The CDR3 DNA follows: TGCGCCAGCAGCTTCGGAATCCGGACTAGCGGGACCTACGAGCAGTACTTC.

This chain joins TRBV6-5 and TRBJ2-1; 9 nucleotides align to TRBD1. This CDR3 has 12 amino acids. CDR1 is MNHEY, CDR2 SVGAGI, per germline. Losses at the gene ends were 11 bases for V and 9 bases for J; bases not matched to a gene: 8. The CDR3 loop reads CALGQGQGEQFF. DNA of the CDR3: TGTGCCCTCGGACAGGGACAGGGTGAGCAGTTCTTC.

This clone was counted once. The rearrangement joins TRBV29-1 to TRBJ2-3, with TRBD1 identical over 7 bases. Germline loops: CDR1 SQVTM, CDR2 ANQGSEA. V gave up 5 bases and J gave up 1 base; unmatched junction bases: 6. This CDR3 is built from 14 residues. The CDR3 DNA sequence: TGCAGCGTTCGCCCTCAGGGGGGCACAGATACGCAGTATTTT. Protein sequence: CSVRPQGGTDTQYF.

CDR3 nucleotide sequence: TGTGCCAGCAGTTACGTCTGGACTAGCGGGAGCTATGAGCAGTTCTTC. Protein: CASSYVWTSGSYEQFF. V gene TRBV6-5 combines with J gene TRBJ2-1, with TRBD2 matching over 13 bases. The trim removed 2 bases at V and 8 bases at J, leaving 6 bases unmatched. Looked up from germline, CDR1 is MNHEY and CDR2 is SVGAGI. This CDR3 contains 16 residues.

V and J are TRBV27 and TRBJ2-1; possible D gene TRBD2, 6 bases. Germline V gene sequence: CDR1 MNHEY, CDR2 SMNVEV (reference sequence). The CDR3 consists of 13 residues. V dropped 0 bases and J dropped 6 bases, with 6 bases sitting between them. CDR3 amino acids: CASSLSGGNEQFF. The CDR3 region has the DNA TGTGCCAGCAGTTTATCGGGGGGCAATGAGCAGTTCTTC.

The chain employs TRBV11-1 and TRBJ2-2, with a tentative D call TRBD1 (6 bases). The CDR3 is 15 residues long. In germline, CDR1 is SGHAT, CDR2 FQDESV (reference sequence). V lost 6 bases to trimming and J lost 7 bases, with 18 bases between them. As DNA, the CDR3 is TGTGCCAGCAGGCTCCCAGGGGCGGAGGACGGGGAGCTGTTTTTT. Translated, it gives CASRLPGAEDGELFF. Using reference TRBV11-1 and TRBJ2-2 for the parts outside the CDR3, the full variable domain is EAEVAQSPRYKITEKSQAVAFWCDPISGHATLYWYRQILGQGPELLVQFQDESVVDDSQLPKDRFSAERLKGVDSTLKIQPAELGDSAMYLCASRLPGAEDGELFFGEGSRLTVL.

V usage is TRBV29-1 and J usage is TRBJ2-7, with 10 bases identical to TRBD2. With V trimmed by 0 bases and J by 2 bases, 16 bases remained unmatched. CDR1 is SQVTM, CDR2 ANQGSEA, per germline. The CDR3 sequence is 19 residues long. The CDR3 reads CSVEDWGASGTSETYEQYF. DNA for the CDR3: TGCAGCGTTGAAGATTGGGGGGCCTCCGGGACTAGCGAAACCTACGAGCAGTACTTC.

This clone has a single count. The V and J genes are TRBV5-4 and TRBJ2-1; D is uncertain. Germline CDR1 is SGHNT and CDR2 is YYREEE (reference sequence). CDR3 length equals 14 residues. The V gene lost 1 base and the J gene lost 6 bases, with 11 bases spanning the gap. The CDR3 loop is CASSLMGQINEQFF. The DNA for the CDR3 is TGTGCCAGCAGCTTGATGGGCCAGATCAATGAGCAGTTCTTC.

V usage is TRBV27 and J usage is TRBJ1-4; 12 bases match TRBD1. Germline lookup yields CDR1 MNHEY and CDR2 SMNVEV (reference sequence). Germline trimming cut 7 bases from V and 6 bases from J; bases unmatched to any gene: 6. This CDR3 spans 15 amino acids. The CDR3 bases are TGTGCCAGCACGGGACAGGGGGCGCGGGATGAAAAACTGTTTTTT. It yields the protein CASTGQGARDEKLFF.

The rearrangement links TRBV30 to TRBJ2-1, with TRBD2 matching over 12 bases. The V and J ends lost 2 bases and 8 bases, in that order; junction bases with no gene match: 13. Germline V gene data show CDR1 as GTSNPN and CDR2 as SVGIG (reference sequence). The CDR3 is made up of 17 amino acids. In DNA form, the CDR3 reads TGTGCCTGGAGTCCCATCCATCTAGCGGGAGGGGCAGATGAGCAGTTCTTC. The encoded protein is CAWSPIHLAGGADEQFF.

The rearrangement uses TRBV13 and TRBJ2-7; no clear D. This CDR3 contains 14 residues. V lost 4 bases, J lost 0 bases, and 10 bases lay in between. Germline CDR1 PRHDT, CDR2 FYEKMQ (reference sequence). In DNA, the CDR3 is TGTGCCAGCAGCTCTATAGGCGGCTCCTACGAGCAGTACTTC. This translates into CASSSIGGSYEQYF.

The chain joins TRBV5-6 to TRBJ2-1; 7 nucleotides match TRBD1. There are 14 residues in the CDR3. V was pared by 4 bases and J by 4 bases, with 5 bases of the junction left unmatched. CDR1 and CDR2 from the germline V gene are SGHDT and YYEEEE. This CDR3 reads CASSPRDRYNEQFF. The CDR3 DNA reads as TGTGCCAGCAGCCCCCGGGACAGATACAATGAGCAGTTCTTC.

The rearrangement uses TRBV6-5 and TRBJ1-5; D gene ambiguous. Trimming shortened V by 6 bases and J by 0 bases, and 6 bases separated the two germline ends. Germline assignment: CDR1 MNHEY and CDR2 SVGAGI. This CDR3 contains 13 residues. CDR3 sequence reads: CASSDNSNQPQHF. The CDR3 DNA follows: TGTGCCAGCAGCGACAATAGCAATCAGCCCCAGCATTTT.

V gene TRBV7-2 combines with J gene TRBJ1-2, with 7 bases that match TRBD1. Unmatched junction bases numbered 6, after V lost 5 bases and J lost 0 bases. The CDR3 covers 15 residues. CDR1 SGHTA and CDR2 FQGNSA come from the germline V gene. DNA for the CDR3: TGTGCCAGCAGCCAAGGGGGACAGACTAACTATGGCTACACCTTC. It translates to CASSQGGQTNYGYTF.

The CDR3 coding sequence is TGCAGCGCCCGGGCCGGGACTGTATCCTACGAGCAGTACTTC. This encodes CSARAGTVSYEQYF. The rearrangement joins TRBV29-1 to TRBJ2-7; maybe TRBD2 (6 bases). The CDR3 length is 14 residues. Trimming took off 7 bases at V and 1 base at J, with 17 bases between the two ends. The V gene's germline CDR1 is SQVTM and CDR2 ANQGSEA.

This clone came up once. The genes are TRBV7-9 and TRBJ1-2; D call uncertain. The CDR3 is 15 amino acids. Trimming left V 0 bases short and J 7 bases short, with 15 bases between. Germline V gives CDR1 SEHNR, CDR2 FQNEAQ (reference sequence). The CDR3 here is CASSLAKELPGGYTF. The CDR3 region has the DNA TGTGCCAGCAGCTTAGCCAAGGAGTTACCGGGTGGCTACACCTTC.

The rearrangement joins TRBV7-3 to TRBJ2-1, with 7 bases fitting TRBD2. CDR3 length equals 16 residues. After removal of 3 bases from V and 1 base from J, the junction contained 6 bases not matched to a gene. Germline V gene sequence: CDR1 SGHTA, CDR2 FQGTGA. CDR3 DNA sequence: TGTGCCAGCAGCTTGGTGGGGGGAGGGTCCTACAATGAGCAGTTCTTC. It yields the protein CASSLVGGGSYNEQFF.

This clone was detected only once. CDR3 loop: CASSSSGYTQYF. Written as DNA, the CDR3 is TGTGCCAGCAGCTCTAGCGGATATACGCAGTATTTT. This chain joins TRBV13 and TRBJ2-3; TRBD2 aligns across 7 bases. The CDR3 contains 12 residues. V dropped 4 bases and J dropped 7; count of bases not matched to a gene: 2. CDR1 and CDR2 from the germline V gene are PRHDT and FYEKMQ (reference sequence).

The V call is TRBV2, the J call TRBJ1-3; D is unclear. The CDR3 is 13 amino acids. Trimming pared 8 bases from V and 1 base from J, leaving 9 bases between. The germline CDR1 and CDR2 sequences are SNHLY and FYNNEI. The CDR3 reads CASHRESGNTIYF. The CDR3 nucleotides are TGTGCCAGCCATCGGGAATCTGGAAACACCATATATTTT.

V is TRBV9 and J is TRBJ1-6; D is possibly TRBD1 (5 bases). CDR3 size: 16 residues. The V gene's germline CDR1 is SGDLS and CDR2 YYNGEE. V lost 0 bases and J 7 bases, leaving 14 bases between the germline ends. The CDR3 sequence: CASSVGISSGNSPLHF. The CDR3 DNA sequence: TGTGCCAGCAGCGTAGGAATCAGTTCAGGGAATTCACCCCTCCACTTT.

The chain joins TRBV5-1 to TRBJ2-7, with no clear D. The ends were cut back, 4 bases at V and 2 bases at J, with 7 bases in the middle. Germline values: CDR1 SGHRS, CDR2 YFSETQ. This CDR3 is built from 12 residues. The CDR3 sequence is CASSPGTYEQYF. The CDR3 DNA is TGCGCCAGCAGCCCAGGAACCTACGAGCAGTACTTC.

V usage is TRBV7-2 and J usage is TRBJ2-3, with a weak D call TRBD1 (5 bases). Germline loops: CDR1 SGHTA, CDR2 FQGNSA. CDR3 length: 14 residues. Trimming stripped 5 bases from V and 3 bases from J, with 12 bases between. CDR3 sequence reads: CASSLGARTDTQYF. CDR3 sequence (DNA): TGTGCCAGCAGCCTAGGGGCCCGAACAGATACGCAGTATTTT.

The rearrangement joins TRBV7-9 to TRBJ2-3; 7 positions agree with TRBD1. The CDR3 is made up of 17 amino acids. Germline CDR1 SEHNR, CDR2 FQNEAQ (reference sequence). V lost 5 bases to trimming and J lost 0 bases; unmatched junction nucleotides: 11. As DNA, the CDR3 is TGTGCCAGCAGCATATGGGACAGCCTTTCTAGCACAGATACGCAGTATTTT. Protein product: CASSIWDSLSSTDTQYF.

V gene TRBV5-4 combines with J gene TRBJ2-3; weak D call: TRBD2 (5 bases). V was cut by 0 bases and J by 6 bases, with 11 bases left in between. The CDR3 contains 14 residues. Germline CDR1 reads SGHNT; CDR2 reads YYREEE (reference sequence). The CDR3 is CASSLASLQDTQYF. DNA for the CDR3: TGTGCCAGCAGCTTGGCTAGCCTCCAGGATACGCAGTATTTT.

This clone was recorded a few times. The chain employs TRBV13 and TRBJ1-1; TRBD1 matches at 7 bases. CDR1 and CDR2 (germline): PRHDT, FYEKMQ (reference sequence). This CDR3 region has 16 residues. Trimming at V came to 0 bases and at J to 10 bases, leaving 14 bases not matched to a gene. The CDR3 reads CASSLGEVGGGLGAFF. CDR3 coding DNA: TGTGCCAGCAGCTTAGGTGAGGTAGGGGGCGGTCTGGGAGCTTTCTTT. Supplemented by reference TRBV13 and TRBJ1-1, the full variable domain reads AAGVIQSPRHLIKEKRETATLKCYPIPRHDTVYWYQQGPGQDPQFLISFYEKMQSDKGSIPDRFSAQQFSDYHSELNMSSLELGDSALYFCASSLGEVGGGLGAFFGQGTRLTVV.

Only a few counts were recorded for this clone. This sequence joins TRBV11-2 and TRBJ1-2; D is unresolved. Germline V gene data show CDR1 as SGHAT and CDR2 as FQNNGV. The CDR3 length is 14 residues. Trimming left V 5 bases short and J 1 base short, with 11 bases between. As DNA, the CDR3 is TGTGCCAGCAGCCCCTTGACTATTAACTATGGCTACACCTTC. The encoded protein is CASSPLTINYGYTF.

The chain recombines TRBV19 with TRBJ1-5; the match to TRBD1 covers 7 bases. The CDR3 totals 13 residues. Germline loops: CDR1 LNHDA, CDR2 SQIVND (reference sequence). J was trimmed by 7 bases and V by 4 bases; bases with no gene match: 4. The CDR3 is CASSTTGNQPQHF. The CDR3 DNA follows: TGTGCCAGTAGTACGACAGGGAACCAGCCCCAGCATTTT.